This note documents a single T cell receptor (beta chain) sequence. The data were taken from a study of shared clonotypes between healthy human individuals. All donors qualified as healthy HIV-negative adults and had experienced no recent acute infections or vaccinations. The protocol was immunoSEQ multiplex PCR, while the TCRdb copy is restricted to in-frame clones and leaves out a portion. The table lists fewer than 3 million clones, roughly 90% of them singletons. This receptor was identified in a man aged 18 to 30 in good health. Some clones in this sample may be carry-over from other donors' samples. Specimen: naive CD4+ T cells from PBMCs. Subset of the sample: CD45RA+ positively selected.

DNA of the CDR3: TGTGCCAGCAGTTTATCTGGGCCAATTTTACAGAGAGACGAGCAGTACTTC. Its translation is CASSLSGPILQRDEQYF. J is TRBJ2-7 and V is TRBV27; D gene uncertain. From germline, CDR1 is MNHEY and CDR2 SMNVEV (reference sequence). The CDR3 runs to 17 residues. V was shortened by 0 bases and J by 5 bases, with 20 bases between the two germline ends.